This T cell receptor (beta chain) was captured in a study of cytotoxic CD8 clonotypes in ibrutinib-treated CLL. Study-level background: Investigators reported roughly 24 partial and 2 complete responses; after median roughly 70 months, about 15 patients remained remitted and roughly twelve progressed. Mean productive templates were about 260,000; mean productive rearrangements were 94,082.

About 2 micrograms of genomic DNA, which was extracted from cryopreserved PBMCs, served as the material used for the TCR beta libraries. TCRdb's table, derived via immunoSEQ multiplex PCR, lists solely in-frame clones and lacks some. The data contain hundreds of thousands of clones, 60% to 80% of them seen just once; the ten biggest clones take up around 6.6%. The specimen was PBMCs, collected after 36 months of ibrutinib treatment. This sequence originates from a human donor with chronic lymphocytic leukemia.

This CDR3 is CASSSRPQGDGYGYTF. The DNA of the CDR3 is TGCGCCAGCAGCTCGCGGCCACAGGGGGATGGCTATGGCTACACCTTC. The chain couples TRBV5-1 to TRBJ1-2, with 8 bases lining up with TRBD1. CDR1 and CDR2 from the germline V gene are SGHRS and YFSETQ. The CDR3 spans 16 residues. Losses at the gene ends were 3 bases for V and 4 bases for J; bases not matched to a gene: 11.